Presented here are 6 T cell receptor beta chains from one specimen sequenced in a study of T cells in Graves' hyperthyroidism and ophthalmopathy. Amplification yielded TCR beta CDR3 regions, with RNA transcripts as the source. In the first-round RT-PCR of the TCR CDR3, the HTBI primer set was used. Using its own MiXCR run on the multiplex PCR reads, TCRdb lists one record per CDR3 protein. The data hold about 400,000 distinct CDR3 sequences, with 15% observed a single time. Sample: blood. These receptors all come from a woman in her 30s with Graves' hyperthyroidism.

The CDR3 DNA is TGTGCCAGCTCACCACAGAAGAACACTGAAGCTTTCTTT. As protein: CASSPQKNTEAFF. V usage is TRBV18 and J usage is TRBJ1-1, with D unresolved. Germline loops: CDR1 KGHSH, CDR2 LQKENI. The CDR3 loop spans 13 amino acids. V lost 1 base, J lost 1 base, and 4 bases lay in between. The variable domain in full, with the rest retrieved from reference TRBV18 and TRBJ1-1, is NAGVMQNPRHLVRRRGQEARLRCSPMKGHSHVYWYRQLPEEGLKFMVYLQKENIIDESGMPKERFSAEFPKEGPSILRIQQVVRGDSAAYFCASSPQKNTEAFFGQGTRLTVV.

This clonotype was seen repeatedly, ten times or more. The genes are TRBV12-3 or TRBV12-4 and TRBJ2-1; 8 nucleotides agree with TRBD2. This CDR3 region has 16 residues. Unmatched junction bases numbered 11, after V lost 5 bases and J lost 5 bases. The CDR3 DNA sequence: TGTGCCAGCAGTCCCGTATCTAGCGGGCTTCACAATGAGCAGTTCTTC. It yields the protein CASSPVSSGLHNEQFF.

This clonotype was observed at least ten times. V and J are TRBV19 and TRBJ1-5; no reliable D call. V was trimmed by 7 bases and J by 0 bases, leaving 19 bases between them. Germline loops: CDR1 LNHDA, CDR2 SQIVND (reference sequence). This CDR3 has 17 residues. CDR3 nucleotides: TGTGCCAGTACCACAAGCGGTCGGGGTTCTAGCAATCAGCCCCAGCATTTT. This gives the protein CASTTSGRGSSNQPQHF.

This chain joins TRBV20-1 and TRBJ2-7; 10 bases map to TRBD1. CDR1 and CDR2 (germline): DFQATT, SNEGSKA (reference sequence). V lost 3 bases and J lost 3; bases outside the gene matches: 2. The CDR3 runs 13 residues. This chain's CDR3 is CSASGDRGYEQYF. CDR3 sequence (DNA): TGCAGTGCTAGCGGGGACAGGGGCTACGAGCAGTACTTC.

This clonotype was seen only a few times. This chain links TRBV18 with TRBJ2-1; 13 nucleotides agree with TRBD2. Germline CDR1 KGHSH, CDR2 LQKENI. This CDR3 has 18 residues. With V trimmed by 4 bases and J by 0 bases, 6 bases remained unmatched. The CDR3 loop reads CASSQGTSGTSSYNEQFF. CDR3 nucleotide sequence: TGTGCCAGCTCACAAGGGACTAGCGGGACCAGCTCCTACAATGAGCAGTTCTTC.

This clonotype has just a few counts. The rearrangement uses TRBV5-1 and TRBJ1-2; D is uncertain. Germline assignment: CDR1 SGHRS and CDR2 YFSETQ. V shed 0 bases and J shed 8 bases, with 11 bases lying between them. The CDR3 is made up of 13 amino acids. Here the CDR3 DNA reads TGCGCCAGCAGCTTGGAAGGGAAGGGAGGCTACACCTTC. Translating gives CASSLEGKGGYTF.